This passage covers 20 T cell receptor beta chains from one sample sequenced in a study of blood T cell repertoires in COVID-19. Profiled with immunoSEQ multiplex PCR; TCRdb holds only in-frame clones, not every one. The sample lists over 200,000 clones, approximately 88% occurring once. What was sequenced was peripheral blood. All receptors come from a man aged 35 to 55 with acute or convalescent COVID-19.

This clone was detected once. This chain connects TRBV5-6 to TRBJ2-2; 8 bases map to TRBD2. Germline V gene lookup returns CDR1 SGHDT and CDR2 YYEEEE. V trimming: 0 bases; J trimming: 5 bases; junction bases outside the gene matches: 6. This CDR3 has 16 amino acids. CDR3 DNA: TGTGCCAGCAGCTTGGTAGCGGGACTGCAGACCGGGGAGCTGTTTTTT. Protein: CASSLVAGLQTGELFF. Full variable domain (remainder filled in from reference TRBV5-6 and TRBJ2-2): DAGVTQSPTHLIKTRGQQVTLRCSPKSGHDTVSWYQQALGQGPQFIFQYYEEEERQRGNFPDRFSGHQFPNYSSELNVNALLLGDSALYLCASSLVAGLQTGELFFGEGSRLTVL.

The chain joins TRBV5-4 to TRBJ1-1; D gene unclear. Looked up from germline, CDR1 is SGHNT and CDR2 is YYREEE (reference sequence). The CDR3 has 14 residues. The V gene lost 4 bases and the J gene lost 2 bases, with 12 bases spanning the gap. The CDR3: CASSPGRENTEAFF. The CDR3 DNA follows: TGTGCCAGCAGCCCCGGGAGAGAAAACACTGAAGCTTTCTTT.

V usage is TRBV30 and J usage is TRBJ1-1, with D possibly being TRBD1 (5 bases). Trimming took off 0 bases at V and 2 bases at J, with 10 bases between the two ends. The germline V gene encodes CDR1 GTSNPN and CDR2 SVGIG (reference sequence). The CDR3 is 14 residues long. CDR3 loop: CAWSVHGGNTEAFF. The CDR3 nucleotides read TGTGCCTGGAGTGTACACGGGGGTAACACTGAAGCTTTCTTT.

V and J are TRBV5-1 and TRBJ1-2; the D gene is possibly TRBD1 (5 bases). The CDR3 extends over 15 amino acids. Germline-derived CDR1 and CDR2 are SGHRS and YFSETQ. The ends were cut back, 0 bases at V and 4 bases at J, with 13 bases in the middle. The CDR3, as DNA: TGCGCCAGCAGCTTGGAAGGCGGACAAGTCTATGGCTACACCTTC. Its protein is CASSLEGGQVYGYTF.

The chain is built from TRBV6-6 and TRBJ2-1; D may be TRBD1 (5 bases). Germline loops: CDR1 MNHNY, CDR2 SVGAGI (reference sequence). V lost 7 bases and J 4 bases, leaving 17 bases between the germline ends. This CDR3 region has 15 residues. In DNA form, the CDR3 reads TGTGCCAGCAAACCCATGGCAGGGAAATACAATGAGCAGTTCTTC. Protein: CASKPMAGKYNEQFF.

CDR3 DNA sequence: TGTGCCAGCGGGCCTGAAGCTTTCTTT. Its protein is CASGPEAFF. The chain couples TRBV7-2 to TRBJ1-1; D is ambiguous. Germline CDR1 SGHTA, CDR2 FQGNSA. This CDR3 contains 9 residues. The germline V and J ends were trimmed by 8 bases and 6 bases, with 4 bases remaining between them.

The J gene is TRBJ1-5, the V gene TRBV12-3 or TRBV12-4, with D possibly being TRBD1 (6 bases). CDR3 length equals 13 residues. The V end lost 5 bases, the J end lost 7 bases, and 12 bases lay between the germline ends. DNA for the CDR3: TGTGCCAGCAGTCGACAGGCGCGGCAGCCCCAGCATTTT. As protein: CASSRQARQPQHF.

The chain uses TRBV5-4 and TRBJ2-2; D uncertain. The CDR3 is 14 residues long. Germline V CDR1 and CDR2: SGHNT, YYREEE (reference sequence). Trimming stripped 0 bases from V and 4 bases from J, with 7 bases between. CDR3 sequence reads: CASSLDVGTGELFF. As DNA, the CDR3 is TGTGCCAGCAGCTTGGATGTCGGCACCGGGGAGCTGTTTTTT.

This clone was detected only once. The genes are TRBV2 and TRBJ2-7; 8 bases line up with TRBD2. The germline V gene has CDR1 SNHLY and CDR2 FYNNEI. The CDR3 contains 13 residues. The V segment lost 6 bases and the J segment 5 bases; nucleotides outside the gene matches: 6. CDR3 sequence: CASSGRGDHEQYF. The CDR3 nucleotides read TGTGCCAGCAGCGGGAGGGGCGACCACGAGCAGTACTTC. Full variable domain (rest looked up from reference TRBV2 and TRBJ2-7): EPEVTQTPSHQVTQMGQEVILRCVPISNHLYFYWYRQILGQKVEFLVSFYNNEISEKSEIFDDQFSVERPDGSNFTLKIRSTKLEDSAMYFCASSGRGDHEQYFGPGTRLTVT.

The rearrangement links TRBV6-1 to TRBJ2-1; 14 bases are a match to TRBD2. This CDR3 contains 19 residues. V trimming: 4 bases; J trimming: 0 bases; junction bases outside the gene matches: 8. Per the germline V gene, CDR1 is MNHNS and CDR2 is SASEGT. The CDR3 DNA reads as TGTGCCAGCAGTGGGACTAGCGGGAGGTTTGGATCCTCCTACAATGAGCAGTTCTTC. This codes for CASSGTSGRFGSSYNEQFF.

The chain uses TRBV4-2 and TRBJ1-4; D is perhaps TRBD1 (5 bases). This CDR3 region has 15 residues. Per germline, CDR1 LGHNA and CDR2 YNFKEQ. Trimming left V 4 bases short and J 4 bases short, with 13 bases between. CDR3 sequence: CASSRGGAVNEKLFF. The CDR3 DNA is TGTGCCAGCAGCCGAGGCGGGGCCGTTAATGAAAAACTGTTTTTT.

As concerns this clone: At the DNA level, this CDR3 is encoded by other sequences in the same sample as well. The V gene is TRBV30, the J gene TRBJ2-3; 11 bases are a match to TRBD2. V trimming: 3 bases; J trimming: 3 bases; junction bases outside the gene matches: 5. The CDR3 is 15 amino acids. The germline CDR1 and CDR2 sequences are GTSNPN and SVGIG (reference sequence). The CDR3: CAWSLGTSGTDTQYF. As DNA, the CDR3 is TGTGCCTGGAGCCTCGGGACTAGCGGTACAGATACGCAGTATTTT.

This chain links TRBV5-1 with TRBJ2-2; TRBD1 aligns across 9 bases. The germline gives CDR1 SGHRS, CDR2 YFSETQ. The length of the CDR3 is 16 residues. V was clipped by 3 bases and J by 7 bases; unmatched bases: 10. CDR3 coding DNA: TGCGCCAGCAGCTGGGGACAGGGCTTAAAGGGCGGGGAGCTGTTTTTT. This sequence encodes CASSWGQGLKGGELFF.

J is TRBJ2-3 and V is TRBV14; TRBD1 is a possible D gene (5 bases). Germline CDR1 is SGHDN and CDR2 is FVKESK. The CDR3 has 16 residues. The germline V and J ends were trimmed by 0 bases and 0 bases, with 10 bases remaining between them. CDR3 sequence reads: CASSQDQGISTDTQYF. In nucleotides, the CDR3 is TGTGCCAGCAGCCAAGACCAGGGAATTAGCACAGATACGCAGTATTTT.

The chain combines TRBV7-9 with TRBJ2-7; TRBD2 might be the D (5 bases). Germline CDR1 is SEHNR and CDR2 is FQNEAQ (reference sequence). The CDR3 is made up of 13 amino acids. Trimming shortened V by 3 bases and J by 7 bases, and 13 bases separated the two germline ends. In DNA, the CDR3 is TGTGCCAGCAGCTTTAGGGAGTCGGAAGAGCAGTACTTC. Translating gives CASSFRESEEQYF. Full variable domain (outside the CDR3, taken from reference TRBV7-9 and TRBJ2-7): DTGVSQNPRHKITKRGQNVTFRCDPISEHNRLYWYRQTLGQGPEFLTYFQNEAQLEKSRLLSDRFSAERPKGSFSTLEIQRTEQGDSAMYLCASSFRESEEQYFGPGTRLTVT.

V usage is TRBV7-2 and J usage is TRBJ1-2; 7 nucleotides align to TRBD1. Germline CDR1 reads SGHTA; CDR2 reads FQGNSA. The trim removed 0 bases at V and 6 bases at J, leaving 7 bases unmatched. The CDR3 spans 15 residues. The CDR3: CASSLAGTAPDGYTF. CDR3 nucleotides: TGTGCCAGCAGCTTAGCGGGGACAGCCCCCGATGGCTACACCTTC.

On this clone itself: This specimen includes other DNA sequences encoding the same CDR3. V and J are TRBV18 and TRBJ1-5; D is undetermined. CDR3 size: 13 residues. The V gene's germline CDR1 is KGHSH and CDR2 LQKENI. Trimming left V 2 bases short and J 1 base short, with 3 bases between. The CDR3: CASSPESNQPQHF. The CDR3 DNA follows: TGTGCCAGCTCACCAGAGAGCAATCAGCCCCAGCATTTT.

The CDR3: CASRMTGDYEQYF. In DNA form, the CDR3 reads TGTGCCAGCAGGATGACAGGGGACTACGAGCAGTACTTC. The chain couples TRBV27 to TRBJ2-7, with TRBD1 matching 8 bases. CDR3 length: 13 amino acids. From germline, CDR1 is MNHEY and CDR2 SMNVEV (reference sequence). J gave up 3 bases and V 6 bases, and 4 bases lay outside the gene matches.

On this clone: The sample carries other DNA sequences with the same CDR3. The V call is TRBV5-4, the J call TRBJ2-3; D is perhaps TRBD2 (5 bases). With 2 bases removed from V and 3 bases from J, the gap between germline ends came to 7 bases. The CDR3 contains 13 residues. CDR1 and CDR2 from the germline V gene are SGHNT and YYREEE (reference sequence). The CDR3 nucleotides read TGTGCCAGCAGCTTACTAGGGACAGATACGCAGTATTTT. This translates into CASSLLGTDTQYF.

The chain combines TRBV7-9 with TRBJ2-5; weak D call: TRBD2 (5 bases). The germline gives CDR1 SEHNR, CDR2 FQNEAQ (reference sequence). The V gene lost 1 base and the J gene lost 3 bases, with 6 bases spanning the gap. This CDR3 region has 13 residues. The DNA for the CDR3 is TGTGCCAGCAGCTTAGGAGGGAAAGAGACCCAGTACTTC. This sequence encodes CASSLGGKETQYF.